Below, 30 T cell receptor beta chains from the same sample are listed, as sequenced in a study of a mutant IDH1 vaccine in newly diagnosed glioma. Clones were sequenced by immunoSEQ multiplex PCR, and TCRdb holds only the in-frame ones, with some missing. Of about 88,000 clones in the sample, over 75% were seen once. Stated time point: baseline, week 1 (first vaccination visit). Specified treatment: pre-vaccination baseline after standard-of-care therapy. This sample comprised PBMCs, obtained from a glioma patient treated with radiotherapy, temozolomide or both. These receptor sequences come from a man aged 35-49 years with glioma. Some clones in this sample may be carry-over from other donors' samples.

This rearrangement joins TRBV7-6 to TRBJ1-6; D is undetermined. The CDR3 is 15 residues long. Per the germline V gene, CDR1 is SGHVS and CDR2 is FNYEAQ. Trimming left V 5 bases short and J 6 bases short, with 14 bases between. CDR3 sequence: CASSPSVLPNSPLHF. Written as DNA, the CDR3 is TGTGCCAGCAGCCCGTCTGTGCTGCCTAATTCACCCCTCCACTTT.

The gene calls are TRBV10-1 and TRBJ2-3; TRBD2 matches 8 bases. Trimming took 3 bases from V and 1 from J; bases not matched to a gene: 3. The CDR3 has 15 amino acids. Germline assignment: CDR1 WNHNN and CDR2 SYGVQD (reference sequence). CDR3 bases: TGCGCCAGCAGTGACGGGGGGGCGGGCACAGATACGCAGTATTTT. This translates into CASSDGGAGTDTQYF.

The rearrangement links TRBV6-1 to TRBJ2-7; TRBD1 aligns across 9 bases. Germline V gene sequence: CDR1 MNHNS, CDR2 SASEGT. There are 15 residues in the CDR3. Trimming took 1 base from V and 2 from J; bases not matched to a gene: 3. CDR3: CASSEVGTGTYEQYF. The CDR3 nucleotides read TGTGCCAGCAGTGAAGTCGGGACAGGGACCTACGAGCAGTACTTC.

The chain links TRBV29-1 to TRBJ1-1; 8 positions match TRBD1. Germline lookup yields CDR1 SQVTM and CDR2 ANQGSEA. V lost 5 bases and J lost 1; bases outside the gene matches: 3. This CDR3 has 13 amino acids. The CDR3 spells CSVYRGTNTEAFF. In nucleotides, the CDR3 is TGCAGCGTTTACAGGGGGACGAACACTGAAGCTTTCTTT.

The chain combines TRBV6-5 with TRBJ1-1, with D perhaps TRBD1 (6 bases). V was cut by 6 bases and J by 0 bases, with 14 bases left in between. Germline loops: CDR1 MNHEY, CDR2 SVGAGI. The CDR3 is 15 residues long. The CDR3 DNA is TGTGCCAGCAGCTCACGGACAGCCATGAACACTGAAGCTTTCTTT. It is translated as CASSSRTAMNTEAFF.

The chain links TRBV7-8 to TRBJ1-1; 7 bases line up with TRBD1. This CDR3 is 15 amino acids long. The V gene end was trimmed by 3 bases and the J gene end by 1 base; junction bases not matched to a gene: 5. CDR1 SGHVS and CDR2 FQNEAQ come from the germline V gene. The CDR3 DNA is TGTGCCAGCAGCTTTAGGGGGCAGGGGAACACTGAAGCTTTCTTT. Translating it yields CASSFRGQGNTEAFF.

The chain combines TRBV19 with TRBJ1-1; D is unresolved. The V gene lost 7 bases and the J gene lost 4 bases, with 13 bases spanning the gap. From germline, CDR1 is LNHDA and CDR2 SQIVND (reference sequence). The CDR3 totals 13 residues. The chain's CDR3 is CASKRGSSTEAFF. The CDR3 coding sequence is TGTGCCAGTAAACGGGGTAGCTCCACTGAAGCTTTCTTT.

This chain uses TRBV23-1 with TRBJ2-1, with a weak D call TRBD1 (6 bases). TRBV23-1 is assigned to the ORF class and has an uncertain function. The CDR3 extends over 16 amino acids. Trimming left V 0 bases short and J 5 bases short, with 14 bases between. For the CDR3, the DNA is TGCGCCAGCAGTCAATCGGTTAGGGGGAGAGACAATGAGCAGTTCTTC. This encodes CASSQSVRGRDNEQFF.

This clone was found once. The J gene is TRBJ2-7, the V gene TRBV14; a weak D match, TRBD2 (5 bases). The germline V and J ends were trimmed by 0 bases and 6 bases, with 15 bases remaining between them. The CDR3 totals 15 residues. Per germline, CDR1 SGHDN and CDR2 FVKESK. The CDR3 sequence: CASSQEILASGEQYF. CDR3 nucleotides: TGTGCCAGCAGCCAAGAAATCCTAGCCTCGGGCGAGCAGTACTTC.

The CDR3 DNA follows: TGCGCCAGCAGCCAAGACGCGGGGGGCAAAGTGTTTTTT. Amino acid sequence: CASSQDAGGKVFF. The V and J genes are TRBV4-1 and TRBJ1-4; possible D gene TRBD1, 6 bases. The ends were cut back, 0 bases at V and 15 bases at J, with 14 bases in the middle. The germline CDR1 and CDR2 sequences are MGHRA and YSYEKL. CDR3 size: 13 residues.

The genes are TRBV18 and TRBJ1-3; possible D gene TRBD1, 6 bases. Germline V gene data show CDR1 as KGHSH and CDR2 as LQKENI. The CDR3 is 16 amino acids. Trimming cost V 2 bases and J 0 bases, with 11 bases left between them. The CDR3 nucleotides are TGTGCCAGCTCACCAGTGGACAGCCGCTCTGGAAACACCATATATTTT. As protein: CASSPVDSRSGNTIYF.

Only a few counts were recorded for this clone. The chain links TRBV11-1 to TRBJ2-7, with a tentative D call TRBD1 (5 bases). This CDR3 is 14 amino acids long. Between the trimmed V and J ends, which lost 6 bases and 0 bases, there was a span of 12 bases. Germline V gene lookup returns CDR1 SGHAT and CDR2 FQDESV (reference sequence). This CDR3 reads CASSFTRGSYEQYF. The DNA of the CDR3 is TGTGCCAGCAGTTTTACAAGGGGCTCCTACGAGCAGTACTTC.

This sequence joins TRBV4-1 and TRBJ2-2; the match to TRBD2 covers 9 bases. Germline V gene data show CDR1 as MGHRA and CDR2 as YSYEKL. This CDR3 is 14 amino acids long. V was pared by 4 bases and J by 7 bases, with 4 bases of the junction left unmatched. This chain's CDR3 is CASSPRTSDGELFF. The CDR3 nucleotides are TGCGCCAGCAGCCCAAGGACTAGCGACGGGGAGCTGTTTTTT.

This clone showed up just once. The CDR3 nucleotides are TGCGCCAGCAGTGAGGGGCGGGGGTCTTGGAATGAGCAGTTCTTC. Translating it yields CASSEGRGSWNEQFF. The chain links TRBV10-1 to TRBJ2-1; 7 bases map to TRBD2. Per germline, CDR1 WNHNN and CDR2 SYGVQD (reference sequence). The CDR3 totals 15 residues. V was pared by 2 bases and J by 7 bases, with 8 bases of the junction left unmatched.

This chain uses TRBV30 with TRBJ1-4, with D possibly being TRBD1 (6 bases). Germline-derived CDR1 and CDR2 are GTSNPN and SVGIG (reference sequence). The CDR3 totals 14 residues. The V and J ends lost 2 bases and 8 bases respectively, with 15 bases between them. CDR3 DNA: TGTGCCTGGAGTCCGGGACAAGTCAACGAAAAACTGTTTTTT. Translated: CAWSPGQVNEKLFF.

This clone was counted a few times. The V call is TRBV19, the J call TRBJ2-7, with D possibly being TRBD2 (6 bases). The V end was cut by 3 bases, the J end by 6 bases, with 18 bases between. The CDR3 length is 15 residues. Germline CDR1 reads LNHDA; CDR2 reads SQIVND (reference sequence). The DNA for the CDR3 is TGTGCCAGTAGTATTGGAGGGACGGCCGGGGCCGAGCAGTACTTC. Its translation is CASSIGGTAGAEQYF. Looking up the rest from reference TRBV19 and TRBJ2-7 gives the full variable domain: DGGITQSPKYLFRKEGQNVTLSCEQNLNHDAMYWYRQDPGQGLRLIYYSQIVNDFQKGDIAEGYSVSREKKESFPLTVTSAQKNPTAFYLCASSIGGTAGAEQYFGPGTRLTVT.

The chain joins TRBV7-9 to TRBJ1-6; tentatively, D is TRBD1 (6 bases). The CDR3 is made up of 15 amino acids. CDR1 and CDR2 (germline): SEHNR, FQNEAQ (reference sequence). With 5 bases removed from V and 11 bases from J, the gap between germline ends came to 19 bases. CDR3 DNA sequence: TGTGCCAGCAGCCTAGATTACGGGGGCATGGCACCCCTCCACTTT. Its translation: CASSLDYGGMAPLHF.

Here the CDR3 reads CASRSTGVSPLHF. The CDR3 region has the DNA TGTGCCAGTAGGTCGACAGGGGTATCACCCCTCCACTTT. This sequence joins TRBV19 and TRBJ1-6, with 8 bases identical to TRBD1. The junction had 5 bases not matched to a gene; V was cut back by 6 bases and J by 10 bases. Germline loops: CDR1 LNHDA, CDR2 SQIVND (reference sequence). The CDR3 runs 13 residues.

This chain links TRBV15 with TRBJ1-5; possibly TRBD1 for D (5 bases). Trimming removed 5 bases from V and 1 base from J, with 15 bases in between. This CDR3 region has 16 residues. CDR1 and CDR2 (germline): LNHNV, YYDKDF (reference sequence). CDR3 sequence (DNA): TGTGCCACCAGCTCAAGACGACAGCGGAGCAATCAGCCCCAGCATTTT. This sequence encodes CATSSRRQRSNQPQHF.

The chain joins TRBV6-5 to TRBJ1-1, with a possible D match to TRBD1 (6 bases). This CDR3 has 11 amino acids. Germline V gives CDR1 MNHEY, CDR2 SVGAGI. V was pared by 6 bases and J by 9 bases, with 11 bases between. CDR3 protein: CASRGRGKAFF. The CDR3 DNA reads TGTGCCAGCAGGGGTAGGGGGAAAGCTTTCTTT.

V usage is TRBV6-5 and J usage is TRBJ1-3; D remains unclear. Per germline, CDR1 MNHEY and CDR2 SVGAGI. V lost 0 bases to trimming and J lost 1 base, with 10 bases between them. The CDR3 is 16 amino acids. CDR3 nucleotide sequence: TGTGCCAGCAGTTACTCCGGATCTGGTTCTGGAAACACCATATATTTT. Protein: CASSYSGSGSGNTIYF.

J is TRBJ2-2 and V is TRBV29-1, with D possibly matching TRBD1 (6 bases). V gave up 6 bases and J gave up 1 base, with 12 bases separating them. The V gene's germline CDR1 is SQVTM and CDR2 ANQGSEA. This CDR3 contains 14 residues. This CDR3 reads CSVGRQENTGELFF. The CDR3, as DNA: TGCAGCGTAGGTCGACAGGAGAACACCGGGGAGCTGTTTTTT.

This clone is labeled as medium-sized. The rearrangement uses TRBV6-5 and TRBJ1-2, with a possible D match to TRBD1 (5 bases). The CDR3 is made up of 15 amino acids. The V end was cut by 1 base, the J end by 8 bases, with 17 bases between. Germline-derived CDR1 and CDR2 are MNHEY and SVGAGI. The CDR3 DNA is TGTGCCAGCAGTTACTACCCCCGGCAGGGAGACGGCTACACCTTC. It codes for CASSYYPRQGDGYTF.

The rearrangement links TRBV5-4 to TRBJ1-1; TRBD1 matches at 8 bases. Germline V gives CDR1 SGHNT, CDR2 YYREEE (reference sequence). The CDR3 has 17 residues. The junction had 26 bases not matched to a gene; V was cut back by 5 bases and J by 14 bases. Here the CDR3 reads CASSHGQGGGIRLLQFF. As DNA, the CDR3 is TGTGCCAGCAGTCATGGACAGGGTGGGGGGATACGACTGTTACAATTCTTT.

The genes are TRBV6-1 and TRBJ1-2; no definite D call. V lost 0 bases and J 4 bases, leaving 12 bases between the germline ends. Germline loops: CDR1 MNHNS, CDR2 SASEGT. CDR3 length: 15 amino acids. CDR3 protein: CASSEARVLGYGYTF. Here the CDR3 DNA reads TGTGCCAGCAGTGAAGCACGAGTTTTGGGCTATGGCTACACCTTC.

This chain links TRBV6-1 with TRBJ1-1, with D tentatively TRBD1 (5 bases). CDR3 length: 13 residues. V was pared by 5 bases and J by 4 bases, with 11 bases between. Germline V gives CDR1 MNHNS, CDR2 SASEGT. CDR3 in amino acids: CASSPREATEAFF. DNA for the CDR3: TGTGCCAGCAGTCCCAGGGAGGCCACTGAAGCTTTCTTT.

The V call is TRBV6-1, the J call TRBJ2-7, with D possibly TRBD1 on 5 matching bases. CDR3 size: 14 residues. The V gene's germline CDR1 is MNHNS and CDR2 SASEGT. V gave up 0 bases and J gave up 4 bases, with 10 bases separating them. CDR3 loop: CASSEARGNYEQYF. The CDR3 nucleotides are TGTGCCAGCAGTGAAGCTAGGGGTAATTACGAGCAGTACTTC.

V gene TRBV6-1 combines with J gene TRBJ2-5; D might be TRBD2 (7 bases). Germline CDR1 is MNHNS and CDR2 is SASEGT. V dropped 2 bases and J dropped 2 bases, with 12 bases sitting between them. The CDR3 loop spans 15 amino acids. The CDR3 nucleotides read TGTGCCAGCAGTGAACAGGGAGGGGGGCAAGAGACCCAGTACTTC. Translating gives CASSEQGGGQETQYF.

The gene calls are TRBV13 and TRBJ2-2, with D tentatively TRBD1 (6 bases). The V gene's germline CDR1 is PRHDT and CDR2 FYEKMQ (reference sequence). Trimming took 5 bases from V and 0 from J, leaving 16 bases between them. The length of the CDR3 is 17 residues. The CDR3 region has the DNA TGTGCCAGCAGCAGTCGACAGGCCTTCACGAACACCGGGGAGCTGTTTTTT. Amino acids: CASSSRQAFTNTGELFF.

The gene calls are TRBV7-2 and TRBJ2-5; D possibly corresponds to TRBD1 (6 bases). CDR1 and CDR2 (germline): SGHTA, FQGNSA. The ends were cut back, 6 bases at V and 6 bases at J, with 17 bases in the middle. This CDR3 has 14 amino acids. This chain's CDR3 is CASRGPGDKQTQYF. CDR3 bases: TGTGCCAGCAGAGGCCCCGGGGACAAACAGACCCAGTACTTC.